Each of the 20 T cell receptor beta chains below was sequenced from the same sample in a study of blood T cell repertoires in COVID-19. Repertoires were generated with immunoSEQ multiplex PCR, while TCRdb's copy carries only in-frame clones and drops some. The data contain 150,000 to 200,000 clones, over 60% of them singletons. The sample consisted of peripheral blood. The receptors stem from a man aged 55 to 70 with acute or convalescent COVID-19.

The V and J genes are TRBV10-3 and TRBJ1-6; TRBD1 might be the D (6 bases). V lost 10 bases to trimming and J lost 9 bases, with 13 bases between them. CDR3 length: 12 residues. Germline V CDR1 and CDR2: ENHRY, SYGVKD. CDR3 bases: TGTGCCACCAACAGGGATTCTTCACCCCTCCACTTT. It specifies CATNRDSSPLHF.

CDR3 residues: CASSNRDLASTDTQYF. Written as DNA, the CDR3 is TGTGCCAGTAGTAACCGGGACTTAGCTAGCACAGATACGCAGTATTTT. The rearrangement uses TRBV6-2 or TRBV6-3 and TRBJ2-3, with a tentative D call TRBD2 (6 bases). This CDR3 is 16 amino acids long. V was pared by 9 bases and J by 0 bases, with 19 bases between. CDR1 and CDR2 from the germline V gene are MNHEY and SVGEGT.

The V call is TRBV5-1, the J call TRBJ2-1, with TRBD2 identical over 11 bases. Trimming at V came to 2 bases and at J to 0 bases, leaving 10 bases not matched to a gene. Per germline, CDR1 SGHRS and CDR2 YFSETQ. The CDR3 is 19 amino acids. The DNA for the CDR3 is TGCGCCAGCAGCTTCCTAGGACTAGCGGGCCAAAGCTCCTACAATGAGCAGTTCTTC. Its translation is CASSFLGLAGQSSYNEQFF.

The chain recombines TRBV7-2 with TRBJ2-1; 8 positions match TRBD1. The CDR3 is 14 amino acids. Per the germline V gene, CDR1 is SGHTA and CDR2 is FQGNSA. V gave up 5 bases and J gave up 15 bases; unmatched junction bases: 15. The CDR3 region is CASSVPNSGQGPFF. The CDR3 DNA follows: TGTGCCAGCAGCGTGCCTAACTCTGGACAGGGCCCGTTCTTC. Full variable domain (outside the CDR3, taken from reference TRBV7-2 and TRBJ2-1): GAGVSQSPSNKVTEKGKDVELRCDPISGHTALYWYRQSLGQGLEFLIYFQGNSAPDKSGLPSDRFSAERTGGSVSTLTIQRTQQEDSAVYLCASSVPNSGQGPFFGPGTRLTVL.

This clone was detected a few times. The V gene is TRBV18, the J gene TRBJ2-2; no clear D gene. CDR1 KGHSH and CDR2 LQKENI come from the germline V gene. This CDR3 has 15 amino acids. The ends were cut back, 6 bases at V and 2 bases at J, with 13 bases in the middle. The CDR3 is CASSNRVTNTGELFF. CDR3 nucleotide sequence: TGTGCCAGCTCCAATCGGGTCACTAACACCGGGGAGCTGTTTTTT. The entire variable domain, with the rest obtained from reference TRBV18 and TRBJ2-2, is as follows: NAGVMQNPRHLVRRRGQEARLRCSPMKGHSHVYWYRQLPEEGLKFMVYLQKENIIDESGMPKERFSAEFPKEGPSILRIQQVVRGDSAAYFCASSNRVTNTGELFFGEGSRLTVL.

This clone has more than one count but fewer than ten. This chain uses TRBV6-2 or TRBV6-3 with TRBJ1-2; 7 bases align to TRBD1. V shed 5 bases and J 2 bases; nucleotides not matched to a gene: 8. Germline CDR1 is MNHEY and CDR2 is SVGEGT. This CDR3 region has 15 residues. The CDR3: CASSKPLTGNYGYTF. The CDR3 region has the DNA TGTGCCAGCAGTAAACCCCTGACAGGGAACTATGGCTACACCTTC.

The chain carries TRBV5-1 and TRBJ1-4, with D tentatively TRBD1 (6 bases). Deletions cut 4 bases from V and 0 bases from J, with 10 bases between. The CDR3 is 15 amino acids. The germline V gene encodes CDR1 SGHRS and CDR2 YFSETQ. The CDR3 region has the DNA TGCGCCAGCAGCGAGACAGGTGCAACTAATGAAAAACTGTTTTTT. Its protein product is CASSETGATNEKLFF.

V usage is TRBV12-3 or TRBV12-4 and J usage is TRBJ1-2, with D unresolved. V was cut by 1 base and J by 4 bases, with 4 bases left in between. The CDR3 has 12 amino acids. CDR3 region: CASSLGVYGYTF. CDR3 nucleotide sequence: TGTGCCAGCAGTTTAGGCGTCTATGGCTACACCTTC.

The CDR3 DNA is TGTGCCAGCAGTGAAAGGGGGGGCAGGAGTCAGCCCCAGCATTTT. Amino acids: CASSERGGRSQPQHF. V and J are TRBV6-1 and TRBJ1-5; possible D gene TRBD1, 6 bases. CDR1 is MNHNS, CDR2 SASEGT, per germline. This CDR3 is built from 15 residues. The V gene lost 2 bases and the J gene lost 6 bases, with 14 bases spanning the gap.

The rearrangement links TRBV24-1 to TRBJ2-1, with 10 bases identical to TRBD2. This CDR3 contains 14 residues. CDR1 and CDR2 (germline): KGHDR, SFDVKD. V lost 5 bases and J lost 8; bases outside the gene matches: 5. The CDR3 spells CATSGAGGIDEQFF. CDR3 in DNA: TGTGCCACCAGTGGAGCGGGGGGGATCGATGAGCAGTTCTTC.

CDR3 DNA: TGCAGCGTTACCGGGGGGCAGGGAGCTAACTATGGCTACACCTTC. It yields the protein CSVTGGQGANYGYTF. The J gene is TRBJ1-2, the V gene TRBV29-1, with D perhaps TRBD1 (6 bases). Between the trimmed V and J ends, which lost 5 bases and 0 bases, there was a span of 16 bases. There are 15 residues in the CDR3. Germline V gives CDR1 SQVTM, CDR2 ANQGSEA.

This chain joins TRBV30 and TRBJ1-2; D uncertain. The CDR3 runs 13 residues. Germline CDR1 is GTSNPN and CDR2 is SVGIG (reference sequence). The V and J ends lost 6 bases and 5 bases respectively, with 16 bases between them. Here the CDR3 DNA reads TGTGCCTGTGGAAGCGGCAGGACGTATGGCTACACCTTC. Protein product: CACGSGRTYGYTF.

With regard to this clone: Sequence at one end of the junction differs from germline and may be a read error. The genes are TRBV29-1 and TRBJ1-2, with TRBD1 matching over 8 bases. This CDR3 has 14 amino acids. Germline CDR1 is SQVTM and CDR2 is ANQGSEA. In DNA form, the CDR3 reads TGCAGCGCTGAACGGGGGCAGGGGGCCTATGGCTACACCTTC. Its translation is CSAERGQGAYGYTF.

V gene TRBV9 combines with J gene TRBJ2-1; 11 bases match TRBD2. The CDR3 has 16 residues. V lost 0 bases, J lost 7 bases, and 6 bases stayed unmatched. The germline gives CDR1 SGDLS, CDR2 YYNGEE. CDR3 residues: CASSVGVAGGQNEQFF. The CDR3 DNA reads TGTGCCAGCAGCGTAGGGGTAGCGGGGGGGCAAAATGAGCAGTTCTTC.

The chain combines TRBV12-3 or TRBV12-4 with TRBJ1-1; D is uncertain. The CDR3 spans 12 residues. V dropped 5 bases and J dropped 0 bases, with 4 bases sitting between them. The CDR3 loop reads CASSRVNTEAFF. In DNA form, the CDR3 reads TGTGCCAGCAGTCGGGTGAACACTGAAGCTTTCTTT.

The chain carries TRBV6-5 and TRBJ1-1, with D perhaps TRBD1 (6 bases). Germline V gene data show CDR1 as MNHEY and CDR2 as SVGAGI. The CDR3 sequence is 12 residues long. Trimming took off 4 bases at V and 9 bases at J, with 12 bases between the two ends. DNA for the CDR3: TGTGCCAGCAGTTCACTAGGACAGAAAGCTTTCTTT. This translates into CASSSLGQKAFF.

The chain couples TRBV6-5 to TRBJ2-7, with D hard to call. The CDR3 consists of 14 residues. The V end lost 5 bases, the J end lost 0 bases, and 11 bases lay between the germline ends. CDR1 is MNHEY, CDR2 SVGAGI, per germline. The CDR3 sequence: CASSITDISYEQYF. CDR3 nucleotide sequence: TGTGCCAGCAGTATCACAGATATCTCCTACGAGCAGTACTTC.

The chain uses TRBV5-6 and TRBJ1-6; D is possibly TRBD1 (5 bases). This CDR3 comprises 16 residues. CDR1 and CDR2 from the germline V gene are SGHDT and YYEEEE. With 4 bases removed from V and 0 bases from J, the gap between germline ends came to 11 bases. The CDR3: CASSNPTASYNSPLHF. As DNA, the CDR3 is TGTGCCAGCAGCAACCCGACAGCCTCCTATAATTCACCCCTCCACTTT.

The CDR3 is CASYKLGGGGNTIYF. The CDR3 DNA follows: TGTGCCAGCTATAAGTTGGGGGGAGGTGGAAACACCATATATTTT. This chain links TRBV6-5 with TRBJ1-3, with D perhaps TRBD1 (5 bases). Trimming removed 8 bases from V and 3 bases from J, with 17 bases in between. Germline-derived CDR1 and CDR2 are MNHEY and SVGAGI. CDR3 size: 15 residues.

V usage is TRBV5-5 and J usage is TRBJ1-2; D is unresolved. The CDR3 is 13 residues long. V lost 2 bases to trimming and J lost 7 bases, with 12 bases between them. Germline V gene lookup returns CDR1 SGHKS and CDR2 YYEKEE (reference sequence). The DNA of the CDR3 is TGTGCCAGCAGCTTAGACATATTTGGTGGCTACACCTTC. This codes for CASSLDIFGGYTF. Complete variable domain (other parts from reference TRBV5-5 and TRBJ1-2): DAGVTQSPTHLIKTRGQQVTLRCSPISGHKSVSWYQQVLGQGPQFIFQYYEKEERGRGNFPDRFSARQFPNYSSELNVNALLLGDSALYLCASSLDIFGGYTFGSGTRLTVV.